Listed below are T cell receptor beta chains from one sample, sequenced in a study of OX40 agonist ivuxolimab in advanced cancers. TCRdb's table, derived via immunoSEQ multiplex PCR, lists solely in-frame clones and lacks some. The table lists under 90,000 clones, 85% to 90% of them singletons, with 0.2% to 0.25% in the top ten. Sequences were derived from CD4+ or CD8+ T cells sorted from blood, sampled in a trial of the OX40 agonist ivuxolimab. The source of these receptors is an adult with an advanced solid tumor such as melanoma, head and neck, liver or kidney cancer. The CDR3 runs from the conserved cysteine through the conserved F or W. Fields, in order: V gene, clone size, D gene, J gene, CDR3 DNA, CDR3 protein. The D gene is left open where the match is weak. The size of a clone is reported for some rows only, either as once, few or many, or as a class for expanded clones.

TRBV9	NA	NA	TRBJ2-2	TGTGCCAGCAGCGTCAGTCAGAGGGGGAACACCGGGGAGCTGTTTTTT	CASSVSQRGNTGELFF
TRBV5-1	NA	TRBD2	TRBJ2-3	TGCGCCAGCAGCACGGGACTAGCCCCTAGCACAGATACGCAGTATTTT	CASSTGLAPSTDTQYF
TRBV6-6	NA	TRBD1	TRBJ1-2	TGTGCCAGCAGTTTCGGGACAGGGAACTATGGCTACACCTTC	CASSFGTGNYGYTF
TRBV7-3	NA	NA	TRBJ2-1	TGTGCCAGCAGCTTATCTGGGACCCTACCGTCGGGCGATGAGCAGTTCTTC	CASSLSGTLPSGDEQFF
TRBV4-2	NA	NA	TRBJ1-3	TGTGCCAGCAGCCAAGTTAGGGGGAAAGGAAACACCATATATTTT	CASSQVRGKGNTIYF
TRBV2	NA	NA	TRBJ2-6	TGTGCCAGCAGGGACTCTGGGGCCAACGTCCTGACTTTC	CASRDSGANVLTF
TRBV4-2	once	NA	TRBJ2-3	TGTGCCAGCAGCCAAGGTACGGGTTACACAGATACGCAGTATTTT	CASSQGTGYTDTQYF
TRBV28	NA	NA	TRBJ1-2	TGTGCCAGCAGTGCGGGGAACTATGGCTACACCTTC	CASSAGNYGYTF
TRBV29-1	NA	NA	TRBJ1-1	TGCAGCGTATCGACGAACACTGAAGCTTTCTTT	CSVSTNTEAFF
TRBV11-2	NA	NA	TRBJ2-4	TGTGCCAGCAGCATTCGCCGGGGGGCCCCCAAAAACATTCAGTACTTC	CASSIRRGAPKNIQYF
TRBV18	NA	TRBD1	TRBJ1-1	TGTGCCAGCTCACCGCTCGGGACAGAGAACACTGAAGCTTTCTTT	CASSPLGTENTEAFF
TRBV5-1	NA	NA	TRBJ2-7	TGCGCCAGCTCCCCGGAGGGGTACGAGCAGTACTTC	CASSPEGYEQYF
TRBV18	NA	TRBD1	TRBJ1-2	TGTGCCAGCTCACTTCAGGGGGCTGACTATGGCTACACCTTC	CASSLQGADYGYTF
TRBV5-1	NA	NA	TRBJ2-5	TGCGCCAGCGGAGATCAGGGTTCCCAAGAGACCCAGTACTTC	CASGDQGSQETQYF
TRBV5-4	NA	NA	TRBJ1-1	TGTGCCAGCAGCTTACAGGGAGGGTGGGGAGGTACGAACACTGAAGCTTTCTTT	CASSLQGGWGGTNTEAFF
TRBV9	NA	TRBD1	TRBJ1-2	TGTGCCAGCAGCGTAGACCCCGGACAGGAAATAAACTATGGCTACACCTTC	CASSVDPGQEINYGYTF
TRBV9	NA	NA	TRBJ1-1	TGTGCCAGCAGCGTAGCTGCGGACGGACTTAACACTGAAGCTTTCTTT	CASSVAADGLNTEAFF
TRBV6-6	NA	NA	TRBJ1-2	TGTGCCAGCAGCAGACACGGTAACTATGGCTACACCTTC	CASSRHGNYGYTF
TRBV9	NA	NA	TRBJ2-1	TGTGCCAGCAGCGTAACCCCGTTAACCCAAGAGCAGTTCTTC	CASSVTPLTQEQFF
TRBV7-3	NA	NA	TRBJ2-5	TGTGCCAGCAGCTTAGATCCCAGTCGGGGGACCCAGTACTTC	CASSLDPSRGTQYF
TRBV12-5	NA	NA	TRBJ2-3	TGTGCTAGTGGTCCCTCAGGGGTCGATACGCAGTATTTT	CASGPSGVDTQYF
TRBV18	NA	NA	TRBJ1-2	TGTGCCAGCTCACCGGGGACTTTAGCTAACTATGGCTACACCTTC	CASSPGTLANYGYTF
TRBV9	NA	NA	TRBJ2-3	TGTGCCAGCAGCCTCACAACGACAGATACGCGGTATTTT	CASSLTTTDTRYF
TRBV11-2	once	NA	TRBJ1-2	TGTGCCAGCAGCCCCGGCCCCTTTGGCTACACCTTC	CASSPGPFGYTF